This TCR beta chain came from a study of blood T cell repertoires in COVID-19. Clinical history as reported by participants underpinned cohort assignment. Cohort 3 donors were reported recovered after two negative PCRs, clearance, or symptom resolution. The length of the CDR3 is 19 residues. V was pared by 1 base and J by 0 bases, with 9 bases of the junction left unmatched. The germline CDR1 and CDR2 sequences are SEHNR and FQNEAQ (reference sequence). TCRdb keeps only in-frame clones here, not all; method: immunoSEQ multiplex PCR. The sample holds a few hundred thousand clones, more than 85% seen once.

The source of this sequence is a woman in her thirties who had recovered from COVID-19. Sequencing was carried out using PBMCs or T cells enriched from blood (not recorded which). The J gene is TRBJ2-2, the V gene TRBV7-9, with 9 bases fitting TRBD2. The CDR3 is CASSLEKTSGHANTGELFF. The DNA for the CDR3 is TGTGCCAGCAGCTTAGAAAAGACTAGCGGCCACGCGAACACCGGGGAGCTGTTTTTT.